This T cell receptor beta chain is drawn from a study of monozygotic twins with inflammatory bowel disease. The length of the CDR3 is 16 residues. Per germline, CDR1 KGHDR and CDR2 SFDVKD. With the 5' RACE reads reprocessed, TCRdb shows one record per CDR3 protein and no DNA. This table holds approximately 150,000 distinct CDR3 sequences. The chain is built from TRBV24-1 and TRBJ2-1; TCRdb's D gene call, TRBD1, goes unchecked for lack of DNA. The sample consisted of blood. The clonotype comes from a human donor with ulcerative colitis or Crohn's disease, or a healthy co-twin of an affected twin (not recorded which). CDR3 loop: CATSDASGTRDNEQFF.